This T cell receptor beta chain was profiled in a study of cytomegalovirus exposure and HLA in healthy donors. Each donor was healthy, and each was a bone marrow donor. Primers included in the PCR were 60 Vbeta and 13 Jbeta primers. Libraries were prepared by immunoSEQ multiplex PCR; TCRdb keeps only in-frame clonotypes and omits some of them. This sample has more than 130,000 clones, with about 78% found just once. The V gene end was trimmed by 4 bases and the J gene end by 6 bases; junction bases not matched to a gene: 7. There are 14 residues in the CDR3. Germline values: CDR1 SGHRS, CDR2 YFSETQ. As to this clone: Its specificity is unknown.

The study's findings and limits: It was shown in a later analysis that HLA-associated TCR beta chains were more clonally expanded than other, equally common chains. About 87% or about 30% of the time was how often most TCR beta V segments were productive, according to an earlier analysis. Several top significant clusters appeared, in a later analysis, to be linked to common viral pathogens.

J is TRBJ1-1 and V is TRBV5-1; 9 bases agree with TRBD1. The material sequenced was PBMCs. This receptor was identified in a man aged 40-49 years in good health and CMV-seropositive. Here the CDR3 DNA reads TGCGCCAGCAGCCCGGGACAGGGCCGTTCTGAAGCTTTCTTT. This translates into CASSPGQGRSEAFF.